Sequencing of this TCR beta chain was carried out in a study of shared clonotypes between healthy human individuals. Data came from immunoSEQ multiplex PCR; TCRdb stores just in-frame clones and leaves some out. The sample has around 340,000 clones; 73% are singletons. Concerning this clone: Since no conserved phenylalanine or tryptophan closes the CDR3, a read error is the likely cause. No DNA is shown, since the ends of the CDR3 on it are uncertain; the CDR3 is the one TCRdb lists.

The CDR3 spans 12 residues, counting both ends. Germline V CDR1 and CDR2: GTSNPN, SVGIG (reference sequence). Material for sequencing was memory CD4+ T cells sorted from blood. Subset meaning: CD45RA-negative fraction. The chain employs TRBV30 and TRBJ2-7; the table's D call TRBD1 went unverified against the DNA. The receptor was derived from a man between 25 and 39 years old in good health. CDR3: CAWSRDRGQLRP.